This T cell receptor (beta chain) was profiled in a study of cytomegalovirus exposure and HLA in healthy donors. The study, taken as a whole, reports: It is likely that the observed cluster of highly shared sequence variants was a sequencing artifact. TCR beta V- and J-gene trimming, according to a later analysis, was linked to a missense DCLRE1C variant.

Trimming took 6 bases from V and 6 from J; bases not matched to a gene: 8. Germline-derived CDR1 and CDR2 are LNHDA and SQIVND (reference sequence). CDR3 length equals 14 residues. All donors participated as healthy donors of bone marrow. Despite likely unrecorded immune exposures, the donors were nominally healthy at the time of sampling. The PCR ran on 60 Vbeta and 13 Jbeta primers. Assay: immunoSEQ multiplex PCR; the TCRdb copy retains only in-frame clones and omits some. The sample yields 150,000 to 200,000 clones, around 80% seen once. A remark on this clone: Its antigen is unidentified.

The receptor's source is a woman in her thirties or forties in good health and CMV-seronegative. The chain employs TRBV19 and TRBJ2-1; TRBD2 matches 7 bases. The sequenced sample was PBMCs. The CDR3 region has the DNA TGTGCCAGTAGCACTGGAGCGGGACTCAATGAGCAGTTCTTC. This encodes CASSTGAGLNEQFF.